This entry concerns a single T cell receptor (beta chain). This record belongs to a study of blood T cell repertoires in COVID-19. Looking at the study overall: In each case, the material was cDNA or gDNA derived from T cells, B-cell-depleted T cells, or PBMCs.

CDR3 length: 13 residues. V was pared by 3 bases and J by 2 bases, with 1 base of the junction left unmatched. The study counted Cohort 3 donors as recovered given two negative PCRs, clearance, or symptom resolution. Clones were read by immunoSEQ multiplex PCR, and TCRdb kept only the in-frame ones, dropping some. The sample records about 160,000 clones, approximately 87% being singletons. Sequencing was done on a sample of PBMCs or T cells enriched from blood (not recorded which). The chain uses TRBV12-3 or TRBV12-4 and TRBJ2-7, with 7 positions matching TRBD1. The clonotype was recovered from a woman between 50 and 59 years old who had recovered from COVID-19. The CDR3 protein is CASSLQGAYEQYF. The CDR3 DNA is TGTGCCAGCAGTTTGCAGGGGGCCTACGAGCAGTACTTC.